Listed below are T cell receptor beta chains from one sample, sequenced in a study of CD8 T cells in Susac syndrome. Each CDR3 protein gets one entry after TCRdb re-called the immunoSEQ multiplex PCR reads with MiXCR. The table records 250,000 to 350,000 distinct CDR3 sequences, 92% of them present only once. The sequenced material came from CD4+ T cells from PBMCs. The receptors were gathered from a human donor with multiple sclerosis. The CDR3 runs from the conserved cysteine through the conserved F or W.

V gene | CDR3 protein
TRBV15 | CATSLWASPTYEQYF
TRBV29-1 | CSVVWARPGANVLTF
TRBV12-3/TRBV12-4 | CASGRGHMYGYTF
TRBV5-1 | CASSLQAGSQETQYF
TRBV11-2 | CASSLARAGGSYNSPLHF
TRBV20-1 | CSATHYNRDYEQYF
TRBV3-1 | CASSPIGQGGGRAFF
TRBV5-4 | CASSPALRTDGSGANVLTF
TRBV19 | CASSSGVTDTQYF
TRBV6-5 | CASRGAGQGGTAFF
TRBV11-2 | CASSPLGSTNEKLFF
TRBV12-3/TRBV12-4 | CASSLRLGGAGELFF
TRBV19 | CARKPLGRSTNEKLFF
TRBV9 | CASTARMGSSYNEQFF
TRBV19 | CASSIHGQPERTEAFF
TRBV10-2 | CASSEGRSSYNEQFF
TRBV2 | CASSVEQGQETQYF
TRBV11-3 | CASSLGILASTDTQYF
TRBV11-3 | CASSPSRSSPLHF
TRBV7-3 | CASSNREVRAGELFF
TRBV30 | CAWSVAGEGYTF
TRBV4-3 | CASSQDLGTGATTNEKLFF